Described below is a single T cell receptor beta chain sequence and its context. Its antigen remains unidentified. The record has no base qualities; no much larger clone is one base away. The data derive from a study of patients and donors after allogeneic stem cell transplantation (TCRdb year 2020). Measured from the cysteine to the phenylalanine, the CDR3 is 17 residues long. Only the CDR3 DNA stays, 51 bases, in frame from base 1. The junction shows trimming of 1 base on V and 7 bases on J, and the gene matches do not reach 11 bases of it. CDR1 and CDR2, per the germline V gene, are LGHNA and YNFKEQ. The method was RT-PCR. The sequencing machine was a NextSeq 550. TCRdb reanalyzed the raw reads on its own, using fastp at Q25 for trimming and MiXCR for clone calling, and kept in-frame beta chains. One record per CDR3 amino acid sequence lists the most common genes and DNA. This sample is represented by about a million distinct CDR3 sequences; under 20% of them were singletons. Jointly, the top ten make up 6% of the sample.

The sequenced sample consisted of blood, either unsorted or a sorted T cell fraction (not recorded which). This clonotype was obtained from a human donor who was either an allogeneic HSCT recipient or a stem cell or donor lymphocyte infusion donor (not recorded which). It is not recorded whose cells these are; they may come from a transplant donor. The rearrangement joined TRBV4-2 to TRBJ2-5, and TRBD2 matches 11 of the central bases. The base sequence is TGTGCCAGCAGCCAAGTGGGACTAGCGGCCCGGGGGGGGACCCAGTACTTC. Translated, this gives CASSQVGLAARGGTQYF.